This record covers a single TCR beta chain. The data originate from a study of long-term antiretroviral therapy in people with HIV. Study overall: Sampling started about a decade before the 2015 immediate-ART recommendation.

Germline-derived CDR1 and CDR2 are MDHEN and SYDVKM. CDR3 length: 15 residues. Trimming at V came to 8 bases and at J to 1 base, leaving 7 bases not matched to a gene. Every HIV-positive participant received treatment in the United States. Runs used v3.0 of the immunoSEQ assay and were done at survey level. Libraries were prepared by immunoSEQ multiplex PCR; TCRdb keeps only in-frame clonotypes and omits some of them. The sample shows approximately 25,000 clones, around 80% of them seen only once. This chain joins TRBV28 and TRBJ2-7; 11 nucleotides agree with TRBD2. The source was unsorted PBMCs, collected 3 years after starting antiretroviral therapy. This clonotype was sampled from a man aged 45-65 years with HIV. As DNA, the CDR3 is TGTGCCAGCGGAACTAGCGGGAGTAGGTCCTACGAGCAGTACTTC. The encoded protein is CASGTSGSRSYEQYF.